This T cell receptor beta chain was documented in a study of shared clonotypes between healthy human individuals. V was pared by 10 bases and J by 6 bases, with 6 bases of the junction left unmatched. Germline-derived CDR1 and CDR2 are ENHRY and SYGVKD. The CDR3 consists of 12 residues. Naive CD8 cells lacked CD45RO, underwent positive selection for CCR7 and left out terminally differentiated effector memory CD45RA+ cells. Adult donors, all healthy and HIV-negative, had no recent acute infections or vaccinations. The repertoire was sequenced with immunoSEQ multiplex PCR; TCRdb's copy has only in-frame clones and lacks some. Of about 1,800,000 clones listed, about 95% are singletons.

The chain combines TRBV10-3 with TRBJ2-7, with TRBD2 matching over 10 bases. Input material: naive CD8+ T cells sorted from blood. The sequence was collected from a man between 18 and 35 years old in good health. The chain's CDR3 is CATTGTSVEQYF. In DNA form, the CDR3 reads TGTGCCACGACCGGGACTAGCGTCGAGCAGTACTTC.